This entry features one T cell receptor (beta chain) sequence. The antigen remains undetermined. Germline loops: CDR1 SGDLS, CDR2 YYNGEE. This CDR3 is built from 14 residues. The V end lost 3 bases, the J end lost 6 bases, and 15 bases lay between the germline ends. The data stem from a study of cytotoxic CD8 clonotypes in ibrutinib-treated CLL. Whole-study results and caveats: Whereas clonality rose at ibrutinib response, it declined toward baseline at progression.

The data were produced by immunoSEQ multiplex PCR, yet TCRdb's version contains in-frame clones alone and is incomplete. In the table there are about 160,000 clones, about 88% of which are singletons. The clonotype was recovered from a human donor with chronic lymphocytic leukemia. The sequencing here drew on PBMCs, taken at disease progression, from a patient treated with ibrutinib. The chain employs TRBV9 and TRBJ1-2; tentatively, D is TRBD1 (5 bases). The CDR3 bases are TGTGCCAGCAGCGGAGGGACGTATCCCGATGGCTACACCTTC. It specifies CASSGGTYPDGYTF.